The present T cell receptor beta chain was sequenced within a study of cytotoxic CD8 clonotypes in ibrutinib-treated CLL. As for the study in general: The group held roughly twelve relapsed/refractory and about 14 treatment-naive patients, with under 18 IGHV unmutated. After median 68 months, approximately 14 stayed in remission, about 12 progressed; responses roughly 25 partial, 2 complete.

Sequencing sought depths of 1 in 200,000 to 1 in 1 million T cells. TCRdb's copy holds only in-frame clones and misses some; the assay was immunoSEQ multiplex PCR. Of about 300,000 clones listed, 60% to 80% were seen once; the top ten hold 6% to 6.5%. This CDR3 contains 15 residues. The germline CDR1 and CDR2 sequences are SGHTA and FQGNSA. With 1 base removed from V and 4 bases from J, the gap between germline ends came to 12 bases. This chain links TRBV7-2 with TRBJ2-3, with D perhaps TRBD2 (6 bases). The starting material was PBMCs, obtained after 36 months of ibrutinib treatment. This TCR was recovered from a human donor with chronic lymphocytic leukemia. CDR3 region: CASSLGGLLADTQYF. For the CDR3, the DNA is TGTGCCAGCAGCTTAGGGGGACTTCTGGCAGATACGCAGTATTTT.